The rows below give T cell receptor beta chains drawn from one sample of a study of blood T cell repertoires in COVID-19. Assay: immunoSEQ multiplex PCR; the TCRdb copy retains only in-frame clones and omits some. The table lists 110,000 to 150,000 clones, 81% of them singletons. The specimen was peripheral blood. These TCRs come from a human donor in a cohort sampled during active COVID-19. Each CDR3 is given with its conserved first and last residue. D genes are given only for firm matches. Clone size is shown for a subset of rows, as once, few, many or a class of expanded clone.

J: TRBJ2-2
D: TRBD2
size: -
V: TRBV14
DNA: TGTGCCAGCAGCCAAGATACCACACTAGCGGGTCCCACCGGGGAGCTGTTTTTT
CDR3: CASSQDTTLAGPTGELFF

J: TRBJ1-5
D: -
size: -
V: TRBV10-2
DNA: TGCGCCAGCAGTGAGTACCGGAGTAGCAATCAGCCCCAGCATTTT
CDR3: CASSEYRSSNQPQHF

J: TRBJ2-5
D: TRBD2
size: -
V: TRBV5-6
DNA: TGTGCCAGCAGCCCGCGTCTTAGCGGGAGAGGGGAGACCCAGTACTTC
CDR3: CASSPRLSGRGETQYF

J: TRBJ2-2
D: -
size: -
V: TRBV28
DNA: TGTGCCACCTTCAACAGGGCAGGCACCGGGGAGCTGTTTTTT
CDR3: CATFNRAGTGELFF

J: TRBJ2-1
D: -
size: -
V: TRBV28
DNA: TGTGCCAGCAGTTTGGGGACTTCCTCCTACAATGAGCAGTTCTTC
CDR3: CASSLGTSSYNEQFF

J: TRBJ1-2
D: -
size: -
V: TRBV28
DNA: TGTGCCAGCAGTTTACACACCCTGAGGGGCTACACCTTC
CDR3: CASSLHTLRGYTF

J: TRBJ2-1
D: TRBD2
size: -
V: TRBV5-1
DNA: TGCGCCAGCACTCCGAGCGGGAGCTCCTACAATGAGCAGTTCTTC
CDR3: CASTPSGSSYNEQFF

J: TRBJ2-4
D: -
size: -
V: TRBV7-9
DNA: TGTGCCAGCAGCAACCAGGCGGGCTCCAAAAACATTCAGTACTTC
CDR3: CASSNQAGSKNIQYF

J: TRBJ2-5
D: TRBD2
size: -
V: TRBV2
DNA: TGTGCCAGCAGCCTTGGGACTAGCGTCCAAGAGACCCAGTACTTC
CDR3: CASSLGTSVQETQYF

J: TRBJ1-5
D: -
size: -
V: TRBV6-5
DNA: TGTGCCAGCAGGAGGGAAACTTATAGCAATCAGCCCCAGCATTTT
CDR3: CASRRETYSNQPQHF

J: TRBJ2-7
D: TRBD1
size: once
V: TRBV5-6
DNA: TGTGCCAGCAGCAGGGGGACAGGGTATGCCTACGAGCAGTACTTC
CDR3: CASSRGTGYAYEQYF

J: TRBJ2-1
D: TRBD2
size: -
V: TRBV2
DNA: TGTGCCAGCAGCCCACTAGCGGGGGATTCCTACAATGAGCAGTTCTTC
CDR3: CASSPLAGDSYNEQFF

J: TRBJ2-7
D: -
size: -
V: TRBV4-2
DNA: TGTGCCAGCAGCCCCCTGACTAGAAGTTTCTACGAGCAGTACTTC
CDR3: CASSPLTRSFYEQYF

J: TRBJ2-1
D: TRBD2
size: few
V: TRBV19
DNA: TGTGCCAGTAGTATCCGACTAGCGTTAGACAATGAGCAGTTCTTC
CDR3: CASSIRLALDNEQFF

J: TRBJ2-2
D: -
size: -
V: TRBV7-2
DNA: TGTGCCAGCAGCTTACAAACCTCAGGGACCGGGGAGCTGTTTTTT
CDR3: CASSLQTSGTGELFF

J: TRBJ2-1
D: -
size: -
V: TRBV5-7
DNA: TGTGCCAGCAGCACCGATCCTAGCGCCGCCTACAATGAGCAGTTCTTC
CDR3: CASSTDPSAAYNEQFF

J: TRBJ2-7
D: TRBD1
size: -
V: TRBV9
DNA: TGTGCCAGCAGCGCCGGGACAGGGTTTGTCGAGCAGTACTTC
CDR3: CASSAGTGFVEQYF

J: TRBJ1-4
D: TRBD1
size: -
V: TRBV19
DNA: TGTGCCAGTAGCCTATCCGGGACAGCAACTAATGAAAAACTGTTTTTT
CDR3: CASSLSGTATNEKLFF

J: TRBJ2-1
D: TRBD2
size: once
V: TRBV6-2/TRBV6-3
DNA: TGTGCCAGCAGCCTCTGGTTTAGGACTAGCGGGGCCGTCTACAATGAGCAGTTCTTC
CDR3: CASSLWFRTSGAVYNEQFF

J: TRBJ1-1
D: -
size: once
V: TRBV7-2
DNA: TGTGCCAGCAGCTTAGTGGGTCTCGGGGAAGCTTTCTTT
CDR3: CASSLVGLGEAFF

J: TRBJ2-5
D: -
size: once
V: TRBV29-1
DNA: TGCAGCGTTGAAAAGGGAGGACAGACCCAGTACTTC
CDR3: CSVEKGGQTQYF

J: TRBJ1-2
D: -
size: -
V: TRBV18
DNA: TGTGCCAGCTCACCACCGTCAGGGACTAACTATGGCTACACCTTC
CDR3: CASSPPSGTNYGYTF

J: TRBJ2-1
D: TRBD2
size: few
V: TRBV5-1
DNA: TGCGCCAGCAGCCCCTCTAGCGGGAGGGCCCTTGAGCAGTTCTTC
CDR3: CASSPSSGRALEQFF

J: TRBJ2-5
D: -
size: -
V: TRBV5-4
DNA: TGTGCCAGCAGCTTGGGGAGGACCAACGAGGAGACCCAGTACTTC
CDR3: CASSLGRTNEETQYF

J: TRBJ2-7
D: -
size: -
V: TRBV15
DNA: TGTGCCACCAGCTTTCAGGGGCAGGGCTACGAGCAGTACTTC
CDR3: CATSFQGQGYEQYF